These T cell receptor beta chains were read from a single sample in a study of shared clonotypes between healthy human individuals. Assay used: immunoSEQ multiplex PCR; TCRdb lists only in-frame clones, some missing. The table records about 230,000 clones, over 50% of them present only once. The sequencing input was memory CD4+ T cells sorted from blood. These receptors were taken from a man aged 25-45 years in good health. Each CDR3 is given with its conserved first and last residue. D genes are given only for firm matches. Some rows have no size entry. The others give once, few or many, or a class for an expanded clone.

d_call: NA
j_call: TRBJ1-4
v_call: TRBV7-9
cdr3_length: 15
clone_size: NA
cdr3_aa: CASSLARDYNEKLFF
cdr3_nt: TGTGCCAGCAGCTTAGCCAGGGACTATAATGAAAAACTGTTTTTT

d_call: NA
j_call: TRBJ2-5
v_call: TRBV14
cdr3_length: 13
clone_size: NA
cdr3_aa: CASSQRGWETQYF
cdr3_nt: TGTGCCAGCAGCCAGAGGGGATGGGAGACCCAGTACTTC

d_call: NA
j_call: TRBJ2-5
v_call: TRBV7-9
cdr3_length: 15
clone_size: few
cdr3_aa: CASSGRRGWGETQYF
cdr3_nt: TGTGCCAGCAGCGGAAGACGGGGTTGGGGAGAGACCCAGTACTTC

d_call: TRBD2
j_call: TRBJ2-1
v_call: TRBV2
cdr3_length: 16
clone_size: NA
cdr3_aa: CASSTRRTRGYNEQFF
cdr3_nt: TGTGCCAGCAGTACACGACGGACTAGGGGATACAATGAGCAGTTCTTC

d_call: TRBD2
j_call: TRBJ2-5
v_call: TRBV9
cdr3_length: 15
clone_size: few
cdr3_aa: CASSGAGVSLETQYF
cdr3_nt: TGTGCCAGCAGCGGAGCGGGAGTCAGTTTAGAGACCCAGTACTTC

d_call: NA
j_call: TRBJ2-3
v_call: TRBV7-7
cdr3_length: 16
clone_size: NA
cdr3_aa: CASSAGRRAGTDTQYF
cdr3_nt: TGTGCCAGCAGCGCTGGTCGGAGGGCCGGGACAGATACGCAGTATTTT

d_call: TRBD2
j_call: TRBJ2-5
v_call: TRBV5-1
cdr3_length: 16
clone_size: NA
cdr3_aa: CASSLISSSGKETQYF
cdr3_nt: TGCGCCAGCAGCTTGATATCCTCTAGCGGGAAAGAGACCCAGTACTTC

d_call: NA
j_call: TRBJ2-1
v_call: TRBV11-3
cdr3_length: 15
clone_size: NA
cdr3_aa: CASSLGLADYNEQFF
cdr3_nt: TGTGCCAGCAGCTTAGGTTTGGCAGATTACAATGAGCAGTTCTTC

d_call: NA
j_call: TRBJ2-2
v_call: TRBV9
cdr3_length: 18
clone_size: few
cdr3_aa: CASSAPGIDSRYTGELFF
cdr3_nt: TGTGCCAGCAGCGCGCCCGGAATTGACAGCCGCTACACCGGGGAGCTGTTTTTT

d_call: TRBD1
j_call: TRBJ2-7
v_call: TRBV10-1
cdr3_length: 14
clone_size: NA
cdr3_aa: CASSPGTGGYEQYF
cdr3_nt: TGCGCCAGCAGTCCCGGGACAGGGGGCTACGAGCAGTACTTC